This T cell receptor (beta chain) comes out of a study of cytomegalovirus exposure and HLA in healthy donors. The CDR3 has 15 residues. The germline V gene encodes CDR1 SNHLY and CDR2 FYNNEI. The junction had 12 bases not matched to a gene; V was cut back by 5 bases and J by 10 bases. This clone was counted only a few times. No antigen is known for it. Primers for the PCR totalled 60 Vbeta and 13 Jbeta. Clones were sequenced by immunoSEQ multiplex PCR, and TCRdb holds only the in-frame ones, with some missing. The repertoire holds fewer than 150,000 clones, with 70% to 80% as singletons. Whole-study findings and limits: Cytomegalovirus association was assigned to more than 150 TCR beta chains. Reportedly, diagnosis of cytomegalovirus status by the classifier showed high specificity and sensitivity. Sequence variants that were highly shared formed a cluster that was likely a sequencing artifact. Among the most significant clusters, several appeared linked to common viral pathogens in a later analysis.

This chain joins TRBV2 and TRBJ2-2; 8 bases line up with TRBD1. Sequencing was performed on PBMCs. The sequence derives from a woman younger than 45 in good health and CMV-seropositive. CDR3 bases: TGTGCCAGCAGTTATCAGGGGGCCTCTGCAGTGGAGCTGTTTTTT. Translation gives CASSYQGASAVELFF.